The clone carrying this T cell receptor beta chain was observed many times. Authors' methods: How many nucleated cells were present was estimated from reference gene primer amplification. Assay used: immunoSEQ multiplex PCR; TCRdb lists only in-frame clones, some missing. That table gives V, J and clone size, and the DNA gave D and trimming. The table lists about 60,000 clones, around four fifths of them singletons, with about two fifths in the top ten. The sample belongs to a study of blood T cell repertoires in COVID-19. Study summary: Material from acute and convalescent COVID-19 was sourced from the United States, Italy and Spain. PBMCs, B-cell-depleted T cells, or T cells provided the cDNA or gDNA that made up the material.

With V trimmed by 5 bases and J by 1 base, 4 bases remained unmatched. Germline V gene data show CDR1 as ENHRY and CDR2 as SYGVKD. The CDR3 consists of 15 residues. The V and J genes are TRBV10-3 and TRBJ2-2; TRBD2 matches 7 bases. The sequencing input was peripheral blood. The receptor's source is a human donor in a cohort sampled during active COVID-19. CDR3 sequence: CAISSSGVNTGELFF. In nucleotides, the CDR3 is TGTGCCATCAGTTCCAGCGGGGTGAACACCGGGGAGCTGTTTTTT.